The present TCR beta chain was sequenced within a study of shared clonotypes between healthy human individuals. About this clone: No antigen is known for it.

Splitting of each subset's genomic DNA was done evenly across several immunoSEQ plates. In the sorted-subset replicate PCRs, about 200 ng DNA, around 32,000 T cell genomes, was used. Sequenced by immunoSEQ multiplex PCR; TCRdb stores in-frame clones only, minus some. The sample records 2,500,000 or so clones, just over 90% being singletons. Whole-study results and caveats: Memory subsets generally showed lower estimated richness than naive subsets. With four donors compared, 4.5% to 6.5% of naive CD4 clonotypes were shared.

This clonotype originated in a man younger than 35 in good health. Sequencing was carried out using naive CD4+ T cells sorted from blood. Subset: CD45RA+ positively selected.

The CDR3 loop reads CASSIREIYSNQPQHF. The CDR3 DNA sequence: TGTGCCAGTAGTATCAGGGAGATCTATAGCAATCAGCCCCAGCATTTT. V and J are TRBV19 and TRBJ1-5, with D perhaps matching TRBD1 (5 bases). The V and J ends lost 3 bases and 0 bases respectively, with 12 bases between them. Germline values: CDR1 LNHDA, CDR2 SQIVND (reference sequence). The CDR3 contains 16 residues. Together with reference TRBV19 and TRBJ1-5, the CDR3 gives the full variable domain: DGGITQSPKYLFRKEGQNVTLSCEQNLNHDAMYWYRQDPGQGLRLIYYSQIVNDFQKGDIAEGYSVSREKKESFPLTVTSAQKNPTAFYLCASSIREIYSNQPQHFGDGTRLSIL.